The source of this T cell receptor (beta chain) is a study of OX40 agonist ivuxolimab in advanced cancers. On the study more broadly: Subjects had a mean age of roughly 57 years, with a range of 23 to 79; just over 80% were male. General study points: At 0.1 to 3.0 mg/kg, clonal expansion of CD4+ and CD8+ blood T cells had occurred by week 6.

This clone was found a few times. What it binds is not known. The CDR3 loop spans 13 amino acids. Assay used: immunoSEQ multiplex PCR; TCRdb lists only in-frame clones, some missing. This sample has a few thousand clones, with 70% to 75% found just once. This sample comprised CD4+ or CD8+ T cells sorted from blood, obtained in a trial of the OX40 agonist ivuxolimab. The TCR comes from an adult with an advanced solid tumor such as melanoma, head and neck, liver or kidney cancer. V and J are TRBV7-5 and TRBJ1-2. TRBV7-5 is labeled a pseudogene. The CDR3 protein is CASSPSVVDGYTF. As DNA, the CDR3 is TGTGCCAGCAGCCCCAGCGTAGTCGATGGCTACACCTTC.